A single TCR beta chain is shown here with its context. TCRdb keeps only in-frame clones here, not all; method: immunoSEQ multiplex PCR. The sample yields some 580,000 clones, around 97% seen once. This sample was included in a study of shared clonotypes between healthy human individuals. For the study at large: Each donor's CD4 naive and CD4 memory cells filled three plates apiece, CD8 naive two, and CD8 memory one.

This CDR3 has 16 amino acids. Trimming pared 5 bases from V and 2 bases from J, leaving 18 bases between. CDR1 and CDR2 (germline): MNHEY, SMNVEV (reference sequence). This chain uses TRBV27 with TRBJ2-5; D may be TRBD1 (6 bases). This sequence was found in a woman in her twenties or thirties in good health. What was sequenced was naive CD4+ T cells sorted from blood. Subset described: CD45RA+ positively selected. CDR3 in DNA: TGTGCCAGCAGTCCGGACGCCGCCAGGGGACAAGAGACCCAGTACTTC. This gives the protein CASSPDAARGQETQYF.